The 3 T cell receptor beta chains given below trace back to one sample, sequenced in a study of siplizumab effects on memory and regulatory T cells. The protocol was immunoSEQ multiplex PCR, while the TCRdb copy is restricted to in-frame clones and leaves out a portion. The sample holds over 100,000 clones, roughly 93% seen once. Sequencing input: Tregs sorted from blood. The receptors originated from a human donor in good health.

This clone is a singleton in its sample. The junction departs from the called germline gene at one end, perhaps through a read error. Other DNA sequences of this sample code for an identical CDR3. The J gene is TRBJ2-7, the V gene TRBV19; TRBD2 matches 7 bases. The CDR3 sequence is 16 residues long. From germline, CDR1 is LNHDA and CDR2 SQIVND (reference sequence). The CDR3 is CASSIWGGPKSHEQYF. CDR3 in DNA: TGTGCCAGTAGTATCTGGGGAGGGCCTAAATCCCACGAGCAGTATTTC.

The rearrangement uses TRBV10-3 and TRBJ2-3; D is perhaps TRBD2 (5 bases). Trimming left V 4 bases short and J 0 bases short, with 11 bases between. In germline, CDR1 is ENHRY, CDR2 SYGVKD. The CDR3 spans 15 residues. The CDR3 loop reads CAISATRTSTDTQYF. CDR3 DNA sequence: TGTGCCATCAGTGCAACTCGGACTAGCACAGATACGCAGTATTTT.

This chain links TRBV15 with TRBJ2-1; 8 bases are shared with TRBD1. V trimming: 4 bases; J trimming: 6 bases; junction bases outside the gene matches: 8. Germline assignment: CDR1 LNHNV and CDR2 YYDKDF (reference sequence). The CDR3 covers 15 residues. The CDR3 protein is CATSTDRGLINEQFF. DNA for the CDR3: TGTGCCACCAGCACTGACAGGGGATTAATCAATGAGCAGTTCTTC.